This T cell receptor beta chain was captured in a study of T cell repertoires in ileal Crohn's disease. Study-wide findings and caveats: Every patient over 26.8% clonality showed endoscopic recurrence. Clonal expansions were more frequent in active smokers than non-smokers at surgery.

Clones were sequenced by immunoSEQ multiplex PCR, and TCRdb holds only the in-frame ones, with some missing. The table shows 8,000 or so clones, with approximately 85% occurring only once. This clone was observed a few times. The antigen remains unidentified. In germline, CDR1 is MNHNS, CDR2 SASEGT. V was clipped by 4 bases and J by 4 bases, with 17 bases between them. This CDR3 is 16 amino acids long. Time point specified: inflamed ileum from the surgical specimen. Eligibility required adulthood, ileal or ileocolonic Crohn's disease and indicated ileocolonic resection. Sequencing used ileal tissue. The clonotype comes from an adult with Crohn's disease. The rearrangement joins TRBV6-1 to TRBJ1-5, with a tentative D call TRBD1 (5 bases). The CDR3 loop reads CASSGGGDNLNQPQHF. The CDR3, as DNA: TGTGCCAGCAGTGGGGGGGGAGACAACTTAAATCAGCCCCAGCATTTT.